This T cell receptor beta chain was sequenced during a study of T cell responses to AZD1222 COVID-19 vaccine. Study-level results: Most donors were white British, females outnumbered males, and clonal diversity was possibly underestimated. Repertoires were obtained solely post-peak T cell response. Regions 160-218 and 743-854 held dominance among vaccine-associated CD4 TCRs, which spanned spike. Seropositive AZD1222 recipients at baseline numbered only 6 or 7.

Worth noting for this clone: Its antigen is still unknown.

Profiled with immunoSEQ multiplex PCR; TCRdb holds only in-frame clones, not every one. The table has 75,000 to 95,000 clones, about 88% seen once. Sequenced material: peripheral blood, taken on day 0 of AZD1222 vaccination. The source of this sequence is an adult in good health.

The chain's CDR3 is CASSFSANTPQHF. In DNA, the CDR3 is TGCGCCAGCAGCTTTAGCGCAAATACGCCCCAGCATTTT. The chain uses TRBV5-1 and TRBJ1-5; unclear D gene. Germline CDR1 and CDR2: SGHRS and YFSETQ. The CDR3 runs 13 residues. V was cut by 2 bases and J by 9 bases, with 12 bases left in between.